Listed here are 5 T cell receptor beta chains from one sample, sequenced in a study of post-analysis software for immune sequencing data. Unique molecular identifiers had been added to the TCR beta cDNA libraries. TCRdb redid the calling of the PCR reads with MiXCR, one entry per CDR3 protein. The sample has about 260,000 distinct CDR3 sequences; roughly a third are singletons. Overall study results and limits: The study found TRBV5-6, TRBV5-1 and TRBV20-1 among about 5 TRBV segments more frequent in patients than controls.

Antigens of these TCRs are unknown. What was sequenced was blood. These TCRs come from a girl aged 10 to 17 with multiple sclerosis.

This clonotype was detected many times. The chain couples TRBV5-1 to TRBJ1-5, with D possibly TRBD1 on 5 matching bases. The germline gives CDR1 SGHRS, CDR2 YFSETQ. Trimming removed 4 bases from V and 3 bases from J, with 11 bases in between. CDR3 size: 14 residues. The CDR3 region has the DNA TGCGCCAGCAGCGAGGGGACCGCCAATCAGCCCCAGCATTTT. Residues: CASSEGTANQPQHF. Combining the CDR3 with reference TRBV5-1 and TRBJ1-5 gives the whole variable domain KAGVTQTPRYLIKTRGQQVTLSCSPISGHRSVSWYQQTPGQGLQFLFEYFSETQRNKGNFPGRFSGRQFSNSRSEMNVSTLELGDSALYLCASSEGTANQPQHFGDGTRLSIL.

Concerning this clonotype: A much more abundant neighbour one base away suggests this may be a read error. The chain combines TRBV27 with TRBJ2-7, with 10 bases aligning to TRBD1. After removal of 8 bases from V and 0 bases from J, the junction contained 1 base not matched to a gene. CDR3 size: 13 residues. CDR1 MNHEY and CDR2 SMNVEV come from the germline V gene (reference sequence). CDR3 sequence reads: CASGQGGSYEQYF. The CDR3 DNA follows: TGTGCCAGCGGACAGGGGGGCTCCTACGAGCAGTACTTC.

There are many counts of this clonotype. This chain uses TRBV5-5 with TRBJ2-5; D unclear. The germline CDR1 and CDR2 sequences are SGHKS and YYEKEE (reference sequence). Trimming pared 7 bases from V and 5 bases from J, leaving 6 bases between. The CDR3 contains 10 residues. CDR3 region: CASGWETQYF. The CDR3 DNA sequence: TGTGCCAGCGGATGGGAGACCCAGTACTTC.

The CDR3 DNA is TGTGCCAGCATCTTTGAGACAGGGGCCTTAAACACTGAAGCTTTCTTT. Its translation is CASIFETGALNTEAFF. The chain couples TRBV2 to TRBJ1-1; 8 positions agree with TRBD1. Germline V CDR1 and CDR2: SNHLY, FYNNEI. The length of the CDR3 is 16 residues. V lost 7 bases and J lost 2; bases outside the gene matches: 12.

This clonotype was observed once. A much larger clone differs by one base, so this may be a read error. V and J are TRBV20-1 and TRBJ2-7; maybe TRBD2 (6 bases). TRBJ2-5 explains the end of the DNA better; the J call may be wrong. Germline CDR1 and CDR2: DFQATT and SNEGSKA (reference sequence). The CDR3 length is 13 residues. CDR3 bases: TGCAGTGCTGGGGGACTTACGCAAGAGACCCAGTACTTC. Translated: CSAGGLTQETQYF.